Listed below are T cell receptor beta chains from one sample, sequenced in a study of CD8 T cells in Susac syndrome. One entry per CDR3 protein results from TCRdb running MiXCR on the immunoSEQ multiplex PCR reads. This sample has about 80,000 distinct CDR3 sequences, with just under 95% found just once. Source material: CD8+ T cells from PBMCs. These receptors all stem from a human donor in good health. The conserved cysteine and the conserved F or W are not part of the CDR3 here. Fields, in order: CDR3 length, D gene, V gene, J gene, CDR3 protein. The D gene is left open where the match is weak.

13	NA	TRBV27	TRBJ2-3	ASSLSGGWTDTQY
12	TRBD2	TRBV20-1	TRBJ2-2	SARTSGDTGELF
18	TRBD1	TRBV11-1	TRBJ2-6	ASSHHRQGDVASGANVLT
12	NA	TRBV20-1	TRBJ1-2	SARMGQDVYGYT
14	TRBD1	TRBV29-1	TRBJ1-1	SVERTGASRVTEAF
14	TRBD2	TRBV9	TRBJ2-3	ASSVGGGSATDTQY
14	TRBD2	TRBV3-1	TRBJ2-1	ASSPPGGSPYNEQF
11	NA	TRBV20-1	TRBJ2-1	SARPGTFNEQF
13	TRBD2	TRBV19	TRBJ2-1	ASSIRASGGNEQF
13	NA	TRBV20-1	TRBJ1-1	SASGPGRGNTEAF
11	NA	TRBV5-1	TRBJ1-1	ASSRERSTEAF
12	NA	TRBV12-3/TRBV12-4	TRBJ2-7	ASSTLGHAYEQY
11	TRBD1	TRBV5-1	TRBJ2-1	ASSRTTGEEQF
12	TRBD1	TRBV9	TRBJ2-7	ASSSPGTGDEQY
13	TRBD1	TRBV2	TRBJ1-6	ASSVGQGASSPLH
10	NA	TRBV6-6	TRBJ1-1	ASSHGQPEAF
10	NA	TRBV12-3/TRBV12-4	TRBJ1-1	ASSFGVTEAF
15	NA	TRBV20-1	TRBJ2-6	SARGEGVPSGANVLT
13	NA	TRBV4-1	TRBJ1-1	ASSQGARVRAEAF
9	NA	TRBV5-6	TRBJ1-1	ASLRGTEAF
14	NA	TRBV9	TRBJ2-2	ASSVEGGTWAGELF
11	NA	TRBV3-1	TRBJ2-1	ASSEDRYNEQF
14	TRBD2	TRBV27	TRBJ2-1	ASRFGRESSYNEQF
14	TRBD1	TRBV29-1	TRBJ2-3	SAQGVEGRYTDTQY
10	NA	TRBV7-9	TRBJ1-1	ASSLDGTEAF
11	NA	TRBV5-4	TRBJ1-2	ASSLVENYGYT
11	NA	TRBV20-1	TRBJ2-2	SARVLGVRELF
11	NA	TRBV29-1	TRBJ2-1	SVLPGQFKGQF
13	NA	TRBV4-3	TRBJ2-5	ASSQEGRSQETQY
12	NA	TRBV6-4	TRBJ2-3	ASSQLGTTDTQY
10	NA	TRBV5-6	TRBJ2-1	ASSAGRNEQF
14	NA	TRBV3-1	TRBJ1-1	ASGSIDDGPNTEAF